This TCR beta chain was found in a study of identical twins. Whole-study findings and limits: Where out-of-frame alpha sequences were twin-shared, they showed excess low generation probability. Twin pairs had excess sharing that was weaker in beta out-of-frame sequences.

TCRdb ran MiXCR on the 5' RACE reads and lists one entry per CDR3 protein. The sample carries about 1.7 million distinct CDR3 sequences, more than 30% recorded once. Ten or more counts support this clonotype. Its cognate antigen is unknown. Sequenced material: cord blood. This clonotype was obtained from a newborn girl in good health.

In DNA, the CDR3 is TGCAGCGTTGAGGGTAGCGTCAGAGGCACAGATACGCAGTATTTT. It specifies CSVEGSVRGTDTQYF. The rearrangement uses TRBV29-1 and TRBJ2-3; D is possibly TRBD2 (5 bases). Germline V CDR1 and CDR2: SQVTM, ANQGSEA. V gave up 3 bases and J gave up 1 base, with 14 bases separating them. The CDR3 has 15 amino acids.